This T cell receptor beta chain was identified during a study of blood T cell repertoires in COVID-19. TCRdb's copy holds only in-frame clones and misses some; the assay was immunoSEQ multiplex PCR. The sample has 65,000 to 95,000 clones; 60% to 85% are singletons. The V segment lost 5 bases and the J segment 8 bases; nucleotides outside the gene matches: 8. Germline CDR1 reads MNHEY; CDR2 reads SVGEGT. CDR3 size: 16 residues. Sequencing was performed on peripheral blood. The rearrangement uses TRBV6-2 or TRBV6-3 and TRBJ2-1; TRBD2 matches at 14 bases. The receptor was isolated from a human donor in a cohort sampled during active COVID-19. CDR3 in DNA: TGTGCCAGCAGTACCGGGACTAGCGGGAGATCGCATGAGCAGTTCTTC. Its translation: CASSTGTSGRSHEQFF.